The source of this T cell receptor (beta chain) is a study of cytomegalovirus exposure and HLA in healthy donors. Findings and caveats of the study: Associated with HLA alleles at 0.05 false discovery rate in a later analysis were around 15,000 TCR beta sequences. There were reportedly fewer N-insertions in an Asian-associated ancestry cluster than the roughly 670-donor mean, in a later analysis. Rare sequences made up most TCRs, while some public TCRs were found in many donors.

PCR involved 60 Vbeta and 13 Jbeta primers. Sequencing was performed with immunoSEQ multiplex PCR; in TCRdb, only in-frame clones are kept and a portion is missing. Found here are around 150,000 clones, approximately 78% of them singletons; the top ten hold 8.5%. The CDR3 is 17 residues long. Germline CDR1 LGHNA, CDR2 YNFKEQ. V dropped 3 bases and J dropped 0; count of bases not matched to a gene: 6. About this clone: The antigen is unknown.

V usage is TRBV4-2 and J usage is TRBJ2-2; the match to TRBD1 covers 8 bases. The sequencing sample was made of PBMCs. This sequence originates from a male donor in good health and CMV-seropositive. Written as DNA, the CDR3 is TGTGCCAGCAGCCACGGACAGGGCGCGGCGAACACCGGGGAGCTGTTTTTT. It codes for CASSHGQGAANTGELFF.